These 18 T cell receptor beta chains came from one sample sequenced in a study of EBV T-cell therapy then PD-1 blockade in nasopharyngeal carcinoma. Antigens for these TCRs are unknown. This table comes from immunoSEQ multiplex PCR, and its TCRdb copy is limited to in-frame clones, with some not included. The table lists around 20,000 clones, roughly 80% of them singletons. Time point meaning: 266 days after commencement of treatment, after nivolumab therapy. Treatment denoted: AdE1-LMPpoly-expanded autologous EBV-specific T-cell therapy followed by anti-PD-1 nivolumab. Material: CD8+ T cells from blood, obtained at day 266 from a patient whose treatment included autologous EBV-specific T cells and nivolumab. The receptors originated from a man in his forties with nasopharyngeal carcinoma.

The CDR3 here is CATSRVGEGGETQYF. The CDR3 DNA reads TGTGCCACCAGCAGAGTTGGGGAGGGGGGAGAGACCCAGTACTTC. The V gene is TRBV15, the J gene TRBJ2-5, with a weak D call TRBD2 (7 bases). Trimming left V 1 base short and J 4 bases short, with 13 bases between. CDR1 is LNHNV, CDR2 YYDKDF, per germline (reference sequence). The CDR3 consists of 15 residues.

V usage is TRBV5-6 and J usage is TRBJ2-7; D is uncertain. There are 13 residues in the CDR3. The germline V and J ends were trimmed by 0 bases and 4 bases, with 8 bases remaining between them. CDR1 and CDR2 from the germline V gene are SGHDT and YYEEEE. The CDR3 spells CASSLEVGYEQYF. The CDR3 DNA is TGTGCCAGCAGCTTGGAAGTCGGGTACGAGCAGTACTTC. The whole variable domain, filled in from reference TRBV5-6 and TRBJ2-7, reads DAGVTQSPTHLIKTRGQQVTLRCSPKSGHDTVSWYQQALGQGPQFIFQYYEEEERQRGNFPDRFSGHQFPNYSSELNVNALLLGDSALYLCASSLEVGYEQYFGPGTRLTVT.

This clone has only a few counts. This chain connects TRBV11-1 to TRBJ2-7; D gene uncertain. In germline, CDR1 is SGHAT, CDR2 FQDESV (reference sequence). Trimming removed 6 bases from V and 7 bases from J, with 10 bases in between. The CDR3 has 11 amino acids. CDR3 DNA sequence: TGTGCCAGCAGTTCCCGGAGAGAGCAGTACTTC. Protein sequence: CASSSRREQYF. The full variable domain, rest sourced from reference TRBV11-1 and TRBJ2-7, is EAEVAQSPRYKITEKSQAVAFWCDPISGHATLYWYRQILGQGPELLVQFQDESVVDDSQLPKDRFSAERLKGVDSTLKIQPAELGDSAMYLCASSSRREQYFGPGTRLTVT.

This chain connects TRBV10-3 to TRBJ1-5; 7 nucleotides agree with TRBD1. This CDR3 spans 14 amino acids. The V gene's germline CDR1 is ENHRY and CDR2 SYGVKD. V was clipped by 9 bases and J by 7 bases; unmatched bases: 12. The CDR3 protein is CAMWEGGAGQPQHF. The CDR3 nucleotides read TGTGCCATGTGGGAAGGGGGCGCGGGACAGCCCCAGCATTTT.

CDR3 sequence reads: CASSPGYEQYF. The DNA of the CDR3 is TGTGCCAGCAGTCCTGGCTACGAGCAGTACTTC. The chain is built from TRBV27 and TRBJ2-7, with no clear D. Per the germline V gene, CDR1 is MNHEY and CDR2 is SMNVEV (reference sequence). This CDR3 has 11 amino acids. V was pared by 5 bases and J by 3 bases, with 5 bases between.

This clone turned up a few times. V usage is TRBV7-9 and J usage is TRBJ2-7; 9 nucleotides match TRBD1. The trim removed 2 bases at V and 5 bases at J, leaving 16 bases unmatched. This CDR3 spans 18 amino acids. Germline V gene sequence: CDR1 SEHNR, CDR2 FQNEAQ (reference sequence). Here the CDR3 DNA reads TGTGCCAGCAGCTTACAACCGGGACAGGGATTCGGTTCAGACGAGCAGTACTTC. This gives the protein CASSLQPGQGFGSDEQYF.

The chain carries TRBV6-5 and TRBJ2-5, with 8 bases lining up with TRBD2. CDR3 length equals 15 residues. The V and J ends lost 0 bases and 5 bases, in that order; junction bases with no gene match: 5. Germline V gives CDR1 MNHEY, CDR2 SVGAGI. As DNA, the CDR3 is TGTGCCAGCAGTTACTCTCCCAGCGGGGGTGAGACCCAGTACTTC. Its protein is CASSYSPSGGETQYF.

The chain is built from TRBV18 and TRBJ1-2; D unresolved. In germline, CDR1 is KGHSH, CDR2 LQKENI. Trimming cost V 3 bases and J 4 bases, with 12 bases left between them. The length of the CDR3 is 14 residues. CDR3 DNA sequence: TGTGCCAGCTCACCGCCGACGGAAAGCTATGGCTACACCTTC. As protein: CASSPPTESYGYTF.

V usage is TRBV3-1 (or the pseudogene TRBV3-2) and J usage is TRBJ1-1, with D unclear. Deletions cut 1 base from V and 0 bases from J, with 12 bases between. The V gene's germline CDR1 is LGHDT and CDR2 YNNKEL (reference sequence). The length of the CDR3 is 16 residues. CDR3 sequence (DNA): TGTGCCAGCAGCCAAGGCGGGCTCCCCCTGAACACTGAAGCTTTCTTT. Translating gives CASSQGGLPLNTEAFF.

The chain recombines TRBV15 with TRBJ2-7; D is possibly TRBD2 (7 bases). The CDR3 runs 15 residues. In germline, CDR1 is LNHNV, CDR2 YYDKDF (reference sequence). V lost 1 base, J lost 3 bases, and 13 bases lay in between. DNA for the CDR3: TGTGCCACCAGCAGAGGGTCGGGGGGCGGCTACGAGCAGTACTTC. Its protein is CATSRGSGGGYEQYF.

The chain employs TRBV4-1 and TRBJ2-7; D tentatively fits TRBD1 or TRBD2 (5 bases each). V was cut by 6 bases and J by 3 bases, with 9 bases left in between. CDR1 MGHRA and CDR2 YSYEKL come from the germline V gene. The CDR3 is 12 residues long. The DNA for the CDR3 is TGCGCCAGCAGGGGACCGAACTACGAGCAGTACTTC. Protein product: CASRGPNYEQYF.

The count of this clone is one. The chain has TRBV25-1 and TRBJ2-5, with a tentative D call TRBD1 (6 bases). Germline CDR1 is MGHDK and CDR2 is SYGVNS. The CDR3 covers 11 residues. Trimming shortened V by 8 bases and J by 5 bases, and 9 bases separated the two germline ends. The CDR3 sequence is CASQGWETQYF. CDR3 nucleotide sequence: TGTGCCAGCCAGGGGTGGGAGACCCAGTACTTC.

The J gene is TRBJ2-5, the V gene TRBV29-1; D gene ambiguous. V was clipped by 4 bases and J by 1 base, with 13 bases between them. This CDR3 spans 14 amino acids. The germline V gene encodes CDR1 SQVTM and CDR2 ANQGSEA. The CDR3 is CSVGRLVGQETQYF. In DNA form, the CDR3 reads TGCAGCGTTGGGCGTCTTGTCGGCCAAGAGACCCAGTACTTC.

The CDR3 DNA reads as TGTGCCAGCAGTTTTGTTGCAGGAAACTATGGCTACACCTTC. The encoded protein is CASSFVAGNYGYTF. V usage is TRBV28 and J usage is TRBJ1-2; D remains unclear. Germline V lookup: CDR1 MDHEN, CDR2 SYDVKM. The CDR3 is 14 residues long. V shed 3 bases and J shed 2 bases, with 10 bases lying between them.

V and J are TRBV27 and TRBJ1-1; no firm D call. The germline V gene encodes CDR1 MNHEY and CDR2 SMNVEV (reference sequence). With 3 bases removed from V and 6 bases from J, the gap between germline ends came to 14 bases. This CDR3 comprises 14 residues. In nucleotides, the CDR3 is TGTGCCAGCAGTTTGTGGGGTATGAGTCCTGAAGCTTTCTTT. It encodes CASSLWGMSPEAFF.

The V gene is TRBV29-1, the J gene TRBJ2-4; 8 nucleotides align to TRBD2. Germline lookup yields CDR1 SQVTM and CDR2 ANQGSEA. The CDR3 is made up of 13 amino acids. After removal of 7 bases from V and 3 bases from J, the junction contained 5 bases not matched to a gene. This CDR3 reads CSGAREGKNIQYF. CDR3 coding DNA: TGCAGCGGGGCCCGGGAGGGCAAAAACATTCAGTACTTC.

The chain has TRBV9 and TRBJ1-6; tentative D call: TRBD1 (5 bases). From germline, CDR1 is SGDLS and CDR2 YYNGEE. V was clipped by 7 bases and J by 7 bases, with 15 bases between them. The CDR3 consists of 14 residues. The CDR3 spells CASSVGQRNSPLHF. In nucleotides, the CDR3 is TGTGCCAGCTCGGTGGGGCAGCGGAATTCACCCCTCCACTTT.

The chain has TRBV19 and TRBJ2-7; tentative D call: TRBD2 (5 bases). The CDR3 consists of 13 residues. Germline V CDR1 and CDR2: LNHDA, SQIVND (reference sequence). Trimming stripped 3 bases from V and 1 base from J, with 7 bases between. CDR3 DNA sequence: TGTGCCAGTAGTATCCAGCGGTCCTACGAGCAGTACTTC. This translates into CASSIQRSYEQYF.